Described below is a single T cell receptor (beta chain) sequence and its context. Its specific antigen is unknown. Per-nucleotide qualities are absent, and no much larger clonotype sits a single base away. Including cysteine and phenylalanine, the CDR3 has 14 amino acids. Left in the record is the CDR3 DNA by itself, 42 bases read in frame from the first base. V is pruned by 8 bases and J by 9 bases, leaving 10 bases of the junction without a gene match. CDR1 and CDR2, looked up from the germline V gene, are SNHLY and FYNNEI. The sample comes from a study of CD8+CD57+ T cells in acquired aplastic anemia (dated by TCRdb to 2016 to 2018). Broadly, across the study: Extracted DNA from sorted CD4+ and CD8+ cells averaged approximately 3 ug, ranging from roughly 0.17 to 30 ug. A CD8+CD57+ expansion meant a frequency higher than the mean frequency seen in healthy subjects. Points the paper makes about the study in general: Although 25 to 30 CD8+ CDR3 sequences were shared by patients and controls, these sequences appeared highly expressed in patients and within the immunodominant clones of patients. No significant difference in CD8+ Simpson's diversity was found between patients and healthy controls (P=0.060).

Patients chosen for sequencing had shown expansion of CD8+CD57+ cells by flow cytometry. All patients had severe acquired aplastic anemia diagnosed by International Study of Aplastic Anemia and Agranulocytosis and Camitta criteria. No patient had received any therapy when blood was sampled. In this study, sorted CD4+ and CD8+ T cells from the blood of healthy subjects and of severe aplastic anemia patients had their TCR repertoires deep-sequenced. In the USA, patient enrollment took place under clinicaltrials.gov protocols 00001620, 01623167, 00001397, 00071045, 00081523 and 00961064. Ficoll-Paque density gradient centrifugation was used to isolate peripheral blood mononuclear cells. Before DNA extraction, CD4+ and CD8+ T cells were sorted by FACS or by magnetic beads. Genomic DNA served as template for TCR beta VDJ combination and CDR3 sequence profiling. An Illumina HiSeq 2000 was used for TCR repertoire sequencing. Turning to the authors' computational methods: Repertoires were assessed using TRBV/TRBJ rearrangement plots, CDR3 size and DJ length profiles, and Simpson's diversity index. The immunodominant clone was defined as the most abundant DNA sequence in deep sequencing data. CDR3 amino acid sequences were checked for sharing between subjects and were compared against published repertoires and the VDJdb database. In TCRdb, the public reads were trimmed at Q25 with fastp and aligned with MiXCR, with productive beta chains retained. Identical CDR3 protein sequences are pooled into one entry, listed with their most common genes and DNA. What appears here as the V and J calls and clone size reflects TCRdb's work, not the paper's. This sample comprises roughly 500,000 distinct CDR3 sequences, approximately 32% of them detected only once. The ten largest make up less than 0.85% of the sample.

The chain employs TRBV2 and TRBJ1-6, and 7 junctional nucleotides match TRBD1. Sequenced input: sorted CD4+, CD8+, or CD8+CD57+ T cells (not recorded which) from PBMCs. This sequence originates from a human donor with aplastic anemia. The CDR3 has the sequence CASSPGDRASPLHF. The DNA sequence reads TGTGCCAGCTCACCTGGCGACAGGGCTTCACCCCTCCACTTT.